The source of this T cell receptor beta chain is a study of early stage breast cancer tumors (dated by TCRdb to the late 2010s). Concerning the study at large: Of the approximately 15 invasive breast tumors, roughly 12 were found to be estrogen receptor-positive, progesterone receptor-positive and HER2-negative. About 70% of the 12 ER+/PR+/HER2- tumors were invasive ductal carcinomas, while the other four were invasive lobular carcinomas. The average read coverage per sample was approximately 9.8-fold. The samples as a whole yielded more than 2.5 million detected templates, corresponding to about 1.1 million unique clonotypes. Here is what the overall study found, with its caveats: Enriched TCRB sequences shared across patients were mostly commonly generated sequences, unlikely to play an important role in the tumor microenvironment. About 2.7-fold higher T cell density and higher clonality were observed in tumors than in adjacent normal breast tissue. Repertoires from blood resembled normal breast more closely than tumor, and using blood as a reference for each tissue separated tumor from normal in about 90% of the 16 patients. Analysis by tumor subtype was prevented by the small cohort size. Bulk genomic DNA sequencing of unsorted cells missed chain pairing and functional markers such as CD4, CD8 and FOXP3.

Two independent genomic DNA replicates were amplified for each sample, with around 0.5 ug used for blood and about 1.5 ug for tumor or normal breast. TCRB sequencing of genomic DNA was carried out with the ImmunoSeq Intro kit according to the manufacturer's instructions. The multiplex PCR ran for 25 to 40 cycles using proprietary primers and spike-in control sequences for absolute quantification. Single-end 150-bp reads were used to sequence an 87-bp fragment covering the CDR3 and the flanking V and J genes. Seven samples, each with two replicates, were multiplexed per lane of an Illumina MiSeq using version 3.0 chemistry. Turning to the authors' computational methods: The vendor's proprietary pipeline processed the raw data and merged both replicates into a single result for each sample. Clonotypes were defined as productive rearrangements sharing the V-gene family, CDR3 amino acid sequence and J-gene segment. Clonality was computed as 1 minus the normalized Shannon entropy (Pielou evenness) of TCRB abundances. T cell density was estimated as total templates divided by the number of input cells, with the number of input cells inferred from the DNA input amount. Total repertoire diversity and clonality were estimated with Recon using default parameters. Clonotypes with over 0.1% abundance in tumor and at least 32-fold higher abundance in tumor than in normal breast were defined as tumor-enriched. As stored in TCRdb, this immuneACCESS dataset retains in-frame rearrangements with V and J assigned. A fraction of the clones does not appear; measured against another copy, unresolved V genes explain less than half of the discrepancy, and the remainder lacks a known reason. V, J and clone size were drawn from that table, and D and trimming were deduced from the DNA. The sample table holds roughly 60,000 clones, of which 60% to 85% were seen once. The ten biggest clones cover roughly 3.4% of the sample.

The study profiled bulk TCR beta-chain repertoires in matched peripheral blood, tumor and adjacent normal breast tissue taken from fewer than 20 patients with early-stage breast cancer. Before surgery, about 5-10 mL of whole blood was collected into EDTA tubes and then processed within 2 hours. Peripheral blood mononuclear cells were isolated by Ficoll-Paque centrifugation in SepMate-50 tubes. PBMCs were cryopreserved in aliquots of roughly 1.8 to 4.5 million cells in approximately 90% FBS with around 10% DMSO and kept in liquid nitrogen. The Qiagen AllPrep DNA/RNA Mini kit was used to extract genomic DNA. Including the terminal cysteine and phenylalanine, the CDR3 comprises 15 residues. Only the CDR3 DNA stays, 45 bases, in frame from base 1. The germline V gene (reference sequence) gives CDR1 as GTSNPN and CDR2 as SVGIG. The junction shows trimming of 4 bases on V and 9 bases on J, and the gene matches do not reach 15 bases of it.

As concerns this clone: The antigen it binds to is not known. No much larger clonotype is one base removed from it; base qualities were not supplied.

The chain is made from TRBV30 and TRBJ2-1; 7 bases in the junction line up with TRBD2. This clonotype originated in a person in their twenties or thirties with breast cancer. The sequenced sample consisted of blood. The DNA sequence is TGTGCCTGGAAGGGACTATTTCGCGATTTCGGTGAGCAGTTCTTC. Translated, this is CAWKGLFRDFGEQFF.